The clone carrying this T cell receptor beta chain was seen only a few times. Its antigen is as yet unknown. This specimen comes from a study of identical twins. One entry per CDR3 protein, called by TCRdb with MiXCR from the 5' RACE reads. Seen here are about 530,000 distinct CDR3 sequences, under 25% observed once, and the top ten hold 0.48%. Overall study findings and caveats: Twins' surplus sharing was weaker for beta out-of-frame sequences.

The CDR3 has 15 residues. V shed 3 bases and J shed 4 bases, with 12 bases lying between them. CDR1 and CDR2 (germline): ENHRY, SYGVKD. These data also formed part of another study, on yellow fever vaccine responses in identical twins.

The chain has TRBV10-3 and TRBJ2-2; D might be TRBD1 (5 bases). This TCR was recovered from a woman aged 18-35 years in good health. The sample taken for sequencing was CD4+ T cells sorted from blood. The CDR3 bases are TGTGCCATCAGTGATCCCAGTAGGGGCACCGGGGAGCTGTTTTTT. Translated, it gives CAISDPSRGTGELFF.